This TCR beta chain is from a study of blood T cell repertoires in COVID-19. Whole-study context: Samples representing acute and convalescent COVID-19 were sourced from the United States, Italy and Spain.

The data were produced by immunoSEQ multiplex PCR, yet TCRdb's version contains in-frame clones alone and is incomplete. The sample has roughly 380,000 clones, more than 70% seen once. From germline, CDR1 is KGHDR and CDR2 SFDVKD. The ends lost 4 bases at V and 1 base at J; junction bases unmatched: 1. CDR3 length equals 15 residues. The J gene is TRBJ2-2, the V gene TRBV24-1; 8 bases map to TRBD1. The sequence derives from a woman in her 30s who had been exposed to COVID-19. Sequenced material: PBMCs or T cells enriched from blood (not recorded which). CDR3 sequence (DNA): TGTGCCACCAGTGACGACAGGGGGAACACCGGGGAGCTGTTTTTT. Translated, it gives CATSDDRGNTGELFF.